Listed below are T cell receptor beta chains from one sample, sequenced in a study of monozygotic twins with inflammatory bowel disease. TCRdb reprocessed the 5' RACE reads, keeping one entry per CDR3 protein, no DNA. The listing records approximately 400,000 distinct CDR3 sequences. Sequenced input: blood. The receptors originated from a human donor with ulcerative colitis or Crohn's disease, or a healthy co-twin of an affected twin (not recorded which). CDR3s include the opening cysteine and the closing phenylalanine or tryptophan.

>TRBJ2-2|TRBV21-1
CARYPPVGLANTGELFF
>TRBJ2-7|TRBV5-5
CASSLYGLAFEQYF
>TRBJ2-7|TRBV5-1
CASSGTGRNEQYF
>TRBJ1-5|TRBV12-3/TRBV12-4
CASSRKGYNQPQHF
>TRBJ1-2|TRBV6-5
CASINPRFGYTF
>TRBJ2-5|TRBV6-2/TRBV6-3
CASSYGGSQETQYF
>TRBJ1-1|TRBV30
CAWSLTDTEAFF
>TRBJ1-2|TRBV10-3
CAISSGTAYGYTF
>TRBJ2-2|TRBV5-5
CASSSKSGDTGELFF
>TRBJ2-2|TRBV5-1
CASSFGPSGNTGELFF
>TRBJ2-2|TRBV6-1
CASSDVGGLFTGELFF
>TRBJ2-5|TRBV10-3
CAISGLAGGETQYF
>TRBJ1-3|TRBV6-1
CASSLNRDGNTIYF
>TRBJ2-1|TRBV5-1
CASSFGGGGNNEQFF
>TRBJ2-7|TRBV2
CASMGQGGQYF
>TRBJ2-5|TRBV5-1
CASSEGTGKEETQYF
>TRBJ2-7|TRBV29-1
CSVGRGRESSYEQYF
>TRBJ2-1|TRBV28
CASRPPSGLEQFF
>TRBJ2-7|TRBV20-1
CSAEDRRVHEQYF
>TRBJ2-7|TRBV6-5
CASSYPRTSSYEQYF
>TRBJ1-2|TRBV20-1
CSAIPGQGARVYGYTF
>TRBJ2-2|TRBV4-2
CASRHWGVTGDTGELFF